Each of the 20 T cell receptor beta chains below was sequenced from the same sample in a study of blood T cells in healthy people across ages (dated by TCRdb to about 2015). Libraries were built with 5' RACE. Sequenced on an Illumina HiSeq 2500. The second PCR ran for about 7 to 11 cycles and used a J-beta primer mix along with a sample-barcoded 5' primer. TCRdb took the public reads, trimmed them with fastp at Q25, ran MiXCR for clone calling and kept in-frame beta chains. Rows with a matching CDR3 protein are joined into one entry that keeps the most common DNA and genes. The sample yields nearly 800,000 distinct CDR3 sequences; roughly 50% were counted once. Roughly 24% of the sample is held by the ten biggest clonotypes. The source material was blood. All receptors come from a middle-aged man in good health.

This chain uses TRBV12-5 with TRBJ2-5; weak D call: TRBD2 (5 bases). The CDR3 is 16 amino acids. The V gene's germline CDR1 is LGHNT and CDR2 FRNRAP. V was shortened by 2 bases and J by 3 bases, with 16 bases between the two germline ends. The chain's CDR3 is CASGLPPSTEEETQYF. In nucleotides, the CDR3 is TGTGCTAGTGGTTTGCCCCCTTCTACGGAGGAAGAGACCCAGTACTTC.

In its sample, this clonotype was seen a few times. The chain combines TRBV27 with TRBJ1-2; 7 bases are shared with TRBD1. The germline CDR1 and CDR2 sequences are MNHEY and SMNVEV (reference sequence). V lost 5 bases to trimming and J lost 8 bases; unmatched junction nucleotides: 11. The CDR3 sequence is 14 residues long. CDR3 in DNA: TGTGCCAGCAGTCAAACAGGGGCGCTTCGGGGCTACACCTTC. Translated: CASSQTGALRGYTF.

This sequence joins TRBV10-3 and TRBJ2-3; D is unclear. Per germline, CDR1 ENHRY and CDR2 SYGVKD. Between the trimmed V and J ends, which lost 6 bases and 4 bases, there was a span of 11 bases. This CDR3 comprises 13 residues. The CDR3 reads CAIRDTRSDTQYF. In DNA form, the CDR3 reads TGTGCCATCAGGGATACCAGATCAGATACGCAGTATTTT.

This clonotype appeared a few times. The V gene is TRBV20-1, the J gene TRBJ2-3; the D is unclear. This CDR3 contains 12 residues. Germline CDR1 DFQATT, CDR2 SNEGSKA (reference sequence). With 2 bases removed from V and 0 bases from J, the gap between germline ends came to 3 bases. The CDR3 sequence: CSARKSTDTQYF. In nucleotides, the CDR3 is TGCAGTGCTAGAAAGAGCACAGATACGCAGTATTTT.

V gene TRBV29-1 combines with J gene TRBJ2-7, with D possibly TRBD2 on 6 matching bases. Germline V gene lookup returns CDR1 SQVTM and CDR2 ANQGSEA. Trimming removed 4 bases at V and 2 bases at J, with 18 bases between. The CDR3 has 15 amino acids. CDR3 loop: CSVGAGTGVTYEQYF. As DNA, the CDR3 is TGCAGCGTTGGGGCCGGGACTGGGGTCACCTACGAGCAGTACTTC.

Only a few counts were recorded for this clonotype. The genes are TRBV15 and TRBJ1-4; a weak D match, TRBD1 (6 bases). Germline V lookup: CDR1 LNHNV, CDR2 YYDKDF (reference sequence). There are 16 residues in the CDR3. Trimming removed 0 bases from V and 7 bases from J, with 15 bases in between. CDR3 residues: CATSRDHAGAGEKLFF. In DNA form, the CDR3 reads TGTGCCACCAGCAGAGATCATGCAGGGGCCGGTGAAAAACTGTTTTTT. Filled out from reference TRBV15 and TRBJ1-4, the complete variable domain reads DAMVIQNPRYQVTQFGKPVTLSCSQTLNHNVMYWYQQKSSQAPKLLFHYYDKDFNNEADTPDNFQSRRPNTSFCFLDIRSPGLGDTAMYLCATSRDHAGAGEKLFFGSGTQLSVL.

The V gene is TRBV6-5, the J gene TRBJ1-4; 7 bases fit TRBD1. Germline trimming cut 5 bases from V and 4 bases from J; bases unmatched to any gene: 4. Germline CDR1 and CDR2: MNHEY and SVGAGI. The CDR3 spans 14 residues. In DNA form, the CDR3 reads TGTGCCAGCAGTACCCGACAGGGTAATGAAAAACTGTTTTTT. It codes for CASSTRQGNEKLFF.

This clonotype showed up just a few times. The rearrangement links TRBV29-1 to TRBJ2-3; D ambiguous. Between the trimmed V and J ends, which lost 1 base and 3 bases, there was a span of 8 bases. This CDR3 spans 13 amino acids. CDR1 and CDR2 from the germline V gene are SQVTM and ANQGSEA. CDR3 region: CSVEVSGTDTQYF. CDR3 nucleotide sequence: TGCAGCGTTGAAGTGTCCGGGACAGATACGCAGTATTTT.

V is TRBV20-1 and J is TRBJ2-3; no reliable D call. The CDR3 runs 13 residues. Germline assignment: CDR1 DFQATT and CDR2 SNEGSKA (reference sequence). V was pared by 3 bases and J by 0 bases, with 7 bases between. This chain's CDR3 is CSARKSSTDTQYF. CDR3 bases: TGCAGTGCTAGGAAGTCTAGCACAGATACGCAGTATTTT.

This clonotype was observed a few times. The gene calls are TRBV12-3 or TRBV12-4 and TRBJ2-7; weak D call: TRBD2 (6 bases). The CDR3 has 12 amino acids. Trimming removed 6 bases at V and 7 bases at J, with 13 bases between. For the CDR3, the DNA is TGTGCCAGCAGCCCGCGGGGTTGGGAGCAGTACTTC. It encodes CASSPRGWEQYF.

V and J are TRBV3-1 and TRBJ1-2; a weak D match, TRBD1 (6 bases). This CDR3 contains 16 residues. V dropped 2 bases and J dropped 8 bases, with 21 bases sitting between them. Germline V lookup: CDR1 LGHDT, CDR2 YNNKEL (reference sequence). CDR3 amino acids: CASSQRGPQGGTGYTF. The CDR3 DNA is TGTGCCAGCAGCCAAAGGGGCCCTCAAGGGGGTACGGGCTACACCTTC.

The chain couples TRBV28 to TRBJ1-5; D is possibly TRBD1 (5 bases). The V end lost 1 base, the J end lost 5 bases, and 9 bases lay between the germline ends. Germline CDR1 and CDR2: MDHEN and SYDVKM. The CDR3 contains 14 residues. CDR3 amino acids: CASSLLGVHQPQHF. The CDR3 nucleotides are TGTGCCAGCAGTTTATTAGGGGTTCATCAGCCCCAGCATTTT.

V and J are TRBV5-1 and TRBJ2-3; 8 bases match TRBD1. V lost 3 bases and J lost 1; bases outside the gene matches: 10. Germline loops: CDR1 SGHRS, CDR2 YFSETQ. This CDR3 is 17 amino acids long. CDR3 protein: CASSSPGQATRTDTQYF. The CDR3 DNA reads TGCGCCAGCAGCTCACCGGGACAGGCAACCCGCACAGATACGCAGTATTTT.

This clonotype was seen just once. The chain has TRBV15 and TRBJ1-5; weak D call: TRBD1 (6 bases). V was clipped by 0 bases and J by 5 bases, with 11 bases between them. CDR3 length equals 15 residues. The germline CDR1 and CDR2 sequences are LNHNV and YYDKDF (reference sequence). Here the CDR3 reads CATSRDSQGDQPQHF. The CDR3 nucleotides read TGTGCCACCAGCAGAGATTCACAGGGAGATCAGCCCCAGCATTTT. The entire variable domain, with the rest obtained from reference TRBV15 and TRBJ1-5, is as follows: DAMVIQNPRYQVTQFGKPVTLSCSQTLNHNVMYWYQQKSSQAPKLLFHYYDKDFNNEADTPDNFQSRRPNTSFCFLDIRSPGLGDTAMYLCATSRDSQGDQPQHFGDGTRLSIL.

This rearrangement joins TRBV7-7 to TRBJ2-7, with TRBD2 matching over 13 bases. Germline assignment: CDR1 SSHAT and CDR2 FNYEAQ (reference sequence). CDR3 length: 15 residues. V was pared by 6 bases and J by 2 bases, with 4 bases of the junction left unmatched. CDR3 in amino acids: CASRTSGRGTYEQYF. The DNA for the CDR3 is TGTGCCAGCAGAACTAGCGGGAGGGGGACCTACGAGCAGTACTTC.

For this clonotype: Since a much larger clone is just one base distant, this may be a read error. This chain links TRBV20-1 with TRBJ2-7; 9 positions match TRBD2. Unmatched junction bases numbered 10, after V lost 2 bases and J lost 5 bases. This CDR3 is built from 15 residues. Germline CDR1 and CDR2: DFQATT and SNEGSKA (reference sequence). The CDR3 loop is CSARRASGTIDEQYF. The CDR3 DNA reads as TGCAGTGCTAGAAGGGCTAGCGGGACGATCGACGAGCAGTACTTC.

This clonotype came up many times. V is TRBV20-1 and J is TRBJ2-4; D could derive from TRBD1 or TRBD2 (7 bases each). Germline CDR1 DFQATT, CDR2 SNEGSKA (reference sequence). V was shortened by 6 bases and J by 0 bases, with 15 bases between the two germline ends. This CDR3 comprises 15 residues. CDR3 sequence: CSAQGGGLAKNIQYF. The CDR3 bases are TGCAGTGCCCAGGGGGGGGGTCTAGCCAAAAACATTCAGTACTTC.

This clonotype appeared a few times. The rearrangement joins TRBV6-5 to TRBJ2-5, with TRBD1 identical over 8 bases. The length of the CDR3 is 15 residues. Trimming cost V 4 bases and J 2 bases; bases outside gene matches: 6. Per the germline V gene, CDR1 is MNHEY and CDR2 is SVGAGI. CDR3 nucleotides: TGTGCCAGCAGTTTCAGCAGGGGGCGGCAAGAGACCCAGTACTTC. Its protein is CASSFSRGRQETQYF.

The CDR3 coding sequence is TGCGCCAGCAGCTTCATCAGGGGTCTGAACACTGAAGCTTTCTTT. Protein sequence: CASSFIRGLNTEAFF. The chain recombines TRBV5-1 with TRBJ1-1, with D maybe TRBD1 (6 bases). The germline V and J ends were trimmed by 2 bases and 0 bases, with 11 bases remaining between them. From germline, CDR1 is SGHRS and CDR2 YFSETQ. CDR3 length: 15 amino acids. Filled out from reference TRBV5-1 and TRBJ1-1, the complete variable domain reads KAGVTQTPRYLIKTRGQQVTLSCSPISGHRSVSWYQQTPGQGLQFLFEYFSETQRNKGNFPGRFSGRQFSNSRSEMNVSTLELGDSALYLCASSFIRGLNTEAFFGQGTRLTVV.

The chain carries TRBV28 and TRBJ1-2, with D perhaps matching TRBD1 (6 bases). The CDR3 contains 15 residues. Trimming took off 2 bases at V and 5 bases at J, with 15 bases between the two ends. CDR1 is MDHEN, CDR2 SYDVKM, per germline. For the CDR3, the DNA is TGTGCCAGCAGTTTACCGGGCAGGGGACTTTATGGCTACACCTTC. This sequence encodes CASSLPGRGLYGYTF.